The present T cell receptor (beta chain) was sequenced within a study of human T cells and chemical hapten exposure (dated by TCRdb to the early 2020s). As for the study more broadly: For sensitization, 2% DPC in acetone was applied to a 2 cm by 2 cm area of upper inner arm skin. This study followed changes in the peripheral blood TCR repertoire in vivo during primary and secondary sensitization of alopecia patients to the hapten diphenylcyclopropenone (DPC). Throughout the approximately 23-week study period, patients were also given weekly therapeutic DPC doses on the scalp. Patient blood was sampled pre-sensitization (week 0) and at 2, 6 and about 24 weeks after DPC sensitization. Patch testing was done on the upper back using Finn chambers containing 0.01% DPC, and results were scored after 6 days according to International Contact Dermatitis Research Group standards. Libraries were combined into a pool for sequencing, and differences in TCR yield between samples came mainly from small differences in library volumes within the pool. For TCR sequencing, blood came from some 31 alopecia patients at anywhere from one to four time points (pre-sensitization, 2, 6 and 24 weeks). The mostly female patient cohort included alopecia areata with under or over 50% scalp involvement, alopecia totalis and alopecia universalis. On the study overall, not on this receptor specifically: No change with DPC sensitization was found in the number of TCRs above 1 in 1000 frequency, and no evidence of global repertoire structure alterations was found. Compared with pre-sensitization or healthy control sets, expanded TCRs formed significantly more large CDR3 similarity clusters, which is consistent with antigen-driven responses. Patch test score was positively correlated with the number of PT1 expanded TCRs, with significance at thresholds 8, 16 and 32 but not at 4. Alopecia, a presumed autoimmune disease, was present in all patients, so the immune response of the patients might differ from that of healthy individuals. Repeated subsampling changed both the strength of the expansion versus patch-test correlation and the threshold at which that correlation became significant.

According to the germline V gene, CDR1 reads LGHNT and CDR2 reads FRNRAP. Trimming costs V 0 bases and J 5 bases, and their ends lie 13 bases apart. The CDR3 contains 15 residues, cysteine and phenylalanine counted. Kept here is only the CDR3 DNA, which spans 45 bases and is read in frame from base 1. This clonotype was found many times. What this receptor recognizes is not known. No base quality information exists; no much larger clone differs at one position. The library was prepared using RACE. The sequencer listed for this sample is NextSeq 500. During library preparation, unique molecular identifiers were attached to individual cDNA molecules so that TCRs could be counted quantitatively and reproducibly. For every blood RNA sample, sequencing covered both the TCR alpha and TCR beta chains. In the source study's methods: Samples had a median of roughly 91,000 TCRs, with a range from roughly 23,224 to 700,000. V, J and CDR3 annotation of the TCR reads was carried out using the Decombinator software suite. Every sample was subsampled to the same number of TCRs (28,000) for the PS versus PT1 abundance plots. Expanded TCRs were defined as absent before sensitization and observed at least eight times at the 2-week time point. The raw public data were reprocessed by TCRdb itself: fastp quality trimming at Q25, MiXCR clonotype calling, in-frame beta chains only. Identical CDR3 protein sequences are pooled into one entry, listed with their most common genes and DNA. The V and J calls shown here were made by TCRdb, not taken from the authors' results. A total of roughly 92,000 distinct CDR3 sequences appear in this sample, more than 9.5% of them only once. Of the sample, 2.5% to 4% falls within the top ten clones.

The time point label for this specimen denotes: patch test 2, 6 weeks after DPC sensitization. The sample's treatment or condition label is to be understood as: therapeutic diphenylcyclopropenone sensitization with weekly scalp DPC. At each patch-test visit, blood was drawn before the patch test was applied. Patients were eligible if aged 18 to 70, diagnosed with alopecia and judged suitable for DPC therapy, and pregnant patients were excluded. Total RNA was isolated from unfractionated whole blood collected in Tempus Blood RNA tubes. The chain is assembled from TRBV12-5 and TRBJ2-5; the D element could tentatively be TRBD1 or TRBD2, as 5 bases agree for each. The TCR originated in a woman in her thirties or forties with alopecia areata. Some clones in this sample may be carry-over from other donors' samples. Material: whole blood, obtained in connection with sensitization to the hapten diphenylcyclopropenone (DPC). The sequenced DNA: TGTGCTAGTGGTTTGGTACGTGCCAGGGAGGAGACCCAGTACTTC. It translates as CASGLVRAREETQYF.